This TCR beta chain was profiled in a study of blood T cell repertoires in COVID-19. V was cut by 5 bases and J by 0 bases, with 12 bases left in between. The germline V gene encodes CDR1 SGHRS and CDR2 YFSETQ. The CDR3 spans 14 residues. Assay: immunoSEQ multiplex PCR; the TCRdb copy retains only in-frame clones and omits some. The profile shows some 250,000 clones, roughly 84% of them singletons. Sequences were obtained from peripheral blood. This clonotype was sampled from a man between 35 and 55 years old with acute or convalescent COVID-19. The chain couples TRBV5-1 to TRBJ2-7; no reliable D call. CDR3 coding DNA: TGCGCCAGCAGAAGGCAGGTTAGCTCCTACGAGCAGTACTTC. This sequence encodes CASRRQVSSYEQYF.